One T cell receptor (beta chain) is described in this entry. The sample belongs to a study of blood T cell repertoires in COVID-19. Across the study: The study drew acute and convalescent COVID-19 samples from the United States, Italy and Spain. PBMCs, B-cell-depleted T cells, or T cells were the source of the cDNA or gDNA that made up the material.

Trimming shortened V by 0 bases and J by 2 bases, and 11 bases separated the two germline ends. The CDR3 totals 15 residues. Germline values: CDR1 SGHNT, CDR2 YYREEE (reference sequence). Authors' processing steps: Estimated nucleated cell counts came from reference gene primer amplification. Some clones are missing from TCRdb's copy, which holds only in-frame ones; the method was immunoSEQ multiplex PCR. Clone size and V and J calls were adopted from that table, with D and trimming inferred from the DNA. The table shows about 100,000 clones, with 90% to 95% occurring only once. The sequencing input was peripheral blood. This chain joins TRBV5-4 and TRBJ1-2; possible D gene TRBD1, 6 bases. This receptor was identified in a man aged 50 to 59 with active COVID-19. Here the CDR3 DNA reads TGTGCCAGCAGCTTGGCAGGGGCGAGGAACTATGGCTACACCTTC. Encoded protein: CASSLAGARNYGYTF. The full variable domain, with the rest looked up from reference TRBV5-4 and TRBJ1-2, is ETGVTQSPTHLIKTRGQQVTLRCSSQSGHNTVSWYQQALGQGPQFIFQYYREEENGRGNFPPRFSGLQFPNYSSELNVNALELDDSALYLCASSLAGARNYGYTFGSGTRLTVV.